Below are 8 T cell receptor beta chains sequenced from a single sample in a study of control samples from healthy donors and cancer patients. Repertoires were generated with immunoSEQ multiplex PCR, while TCRdb's copy carries only in-frame clones and drops some. This table has roughly 120,000 clones, 85% to 90% appearing once. Input material: blood. These receptors all stem from a man in his thirties or forties in good health.

This clone is deemed medium-sized (0.01 to 0.1%). V is TRBV7-2 and J is TRBJ2-1; 11 bases line up with TRBD2. This CDR3 is built from 15 residues. The ends lost 5 bases at V and 7 bases at J; junction bases unmatched: 7. Germline V gene sequence: CDR1 SGHTA, CDR2 FQGNSA. CDR3 residues: CASSLNSGGGNEQFF. Written as DNA, the CDR3 is TGTGCCAGCAGCCTCAATAGCGGGGGGGGAAATGAGCAGTTCTTC.

The chain joins TRBV3-1 (or the pseudogene TRBV3-2) to TRBJ2-3, with D possibly being TRBD1 (6 bases). Trimming pared 2 bases from V and 8 bases from J, leaving 14 bases between. The CDR3 loop spans 14 amino acids. Germline CDR1 reads LGHDT; CDR2 reads YNNKEL (reference sequence). CDR3 DNA sequence: TGTGCCAGCAGCCAAAACCGCGAAGGGGGTACGCAGTATTTT. This gives the protein CASSQNREGGTQYF.

This chain links TRBV20-1 with TRBJ1-1, with TRBD1 identical over 9 bases. The V gene end was trimmed by 5 bases and the J gene end by 11 bases; junction bases not matched to a gene: 6. CDR3 length: 11 residues. Germline assignment: CDR1 DFQATT and CDR2 SNEGSKA (reference sequence). CDR3 sequence (DNA): TGCAGTGCTCTACGGGACAGGGACGCTTTCTTT. Its protein is CSALRDRDAFF.

This rearrangement joins TRBV19 to TRBJ1-6; no definite D call. Germline V gene sequence: CDR1 LNHDA, CDR2 SQIVND (reference sequence). Trimming removed 5 bases at V and 4 bases at J, with 6 bases between. This CDR3 spans 13 amino acids. The CDR3 loop reads CASSADYNSPLHF. CDR3 nucleotide sequence: TGTGCCAGTAGTGCCGATTATAATTCACCCCTCCACTTT.

The chain combines TRBV3-1 (or the pseudogene TRBV3-2) with TRBJ1-4; D may be TRBD1 (5 bases). This CDR3 region has 17 residues. Germline values: CDR1 LGHDT, CDR2 YNNKEL (reference sequence). Trimming shortened V by 1 base and J by 8 bases, and 20 bases separated the two germline ends. In DNA form, the CDR3 reads TGTGCCAGCAGCCAAGGGACCGGGACCTTAAGGAAGGAAAAACTGTTTTTT. Residues: CASSQGTGTLRKEKLFF.

The genes are TRBV2 and TRBJ1-2; D is perhaps TRBD1 (5 bases). Germline V gene data show CDR1 as SNHLY and CDR2 as FYNNEI. The V and J ends lost 6 bases and 3 bases respectively, with 8 bases between them. This CDR3 is 12 amino acids long. The DNA of the CDR3 is TGTGCCAGCAGGACAGAGCACTATGGCTACACCTTC. Its translation is CASRTEHYGYTF.

The V gene is TRBV28, the J gene TRBJ1-6; D is unresolved. V was trimmed by 6 bases and J by 7 bases, leaving 7 bases between them. There are 12 residues in the CDR3. Germline V gene data show CDR1 as MDHEN and CDR2 as SYDVKM. The CDR3 here is CASSLYNSPLHF. Here the CDR3 DNA reads TGTGCCAGCAGCCTGTACAATTCACCCCTCCACTTT. The complete variable domain, with remaining parts taken from reference TRBV28 and TRBJ1-6, reads DVKVTQSSRYLVKRTGEKVFLECVQDMDHENMFWYRQDPGLGLRLIYFSYDVKMKEKGDIPEGYSVSREKKERFSLILESASTNQTSMYLCASSLYNSPLHFGNGTRLTVT.

The chain's CDR3 is CASSQVTAGWYEQYF. DNA for the CDR3: TGCGCCAGCAGCCAAGTGACCGCGGGGTGGTACGAGCAGTACTTC. The J gene is TRBJ2-7, the V gene TRBV4-1; a weak D match, TRBD2 (6 bases). Germline V lookup: CDR1 MGHRA, CDR2 YSYEKL. V shed 1 base and J shed 4 bases, with 14 bases lying between them. The CDR3 contains 15 residues.